A single sample is the source of the 20 T cell receptor beta chains below, sequenced in a study of blood T cell repertoires in COVID-19. Profiling relied on immunoSEQ multiplex PCR, and the TCRdb table lists in-frame clones only, not all of them. This sample carries roughly 180,000 clones, about 80% of them seen once, and the ten largest clones take 13% to 15%. What was sequenced was PBMCs or T cells enriched from blood (not recorded which). All receptors derive from a man in his sixties who had been exposed to COVID-19.

The chain joins TRBV11-2 to TRBJ2-7, with 7 bases aligning to TRBD1. The CDR3 runs 14 residues. Germline loops: CDR1 SGHAT, CDR2 FQNNGV. J gave up 6 bases and V 5 bases, and 10 bases lay outside the gene matches. In DNA, the CDR3 is TGTGCCAGCAGCCATACGACAGGGCGCGTCGAGCAGTACTTC. Translating gives CASSHTTGRVEQYF.

This clone was seen only once. The V call is TRBV28, the J call TRBJ1-5; D is unresolved. The ends were cut back, 6 bases at V and 5 bases at J, with 11 bases in the middle. The V gene's germline CDR1 is MDHEN and CDR2 SYDVKM. The length of the CDR3 is 13 residues. The CDR3 loop reads CASSLTTYQPQHF. The CDR3 DNA reads as TGTGCCAGCAGCCTCACTACCTATCAGCCCCAGCATTTT.

The V gene is TRBV30, the J gene TRBJ2-7, with D maybe TRBD2 (5 bases). In germline, CDR1 is GTSNPN, CDR2 SVGIG (reference sequence). The CDR3 runs to 12 residues. V was cut by 1 base and J by 3 bases, with 7 bases left in between. The CDR3 region is CAWSESGYEQYF. Written as DNA, the CDR3 is TGTGCCTGGAGTGAAAGCGGCTACGAGCAGTACTTC.

This clone came up a few times. This chain uses TRBV12-3 or TRBV12-4 with TRBJ1-6; no firm D call. The CDR3 is made up of 12 amino acids. V dropped 6 bases and J dropped 9 bases, with 9 bases sitting between them. As DNA, the CDR3 is TGTGCCAGCAGGGCTGGTTTTTCACCCCTCCACTTT. It encodes CASRAGFSPLHF.

In this sample, this clone turned up a few times. The chain carries TRBV6-4 and TRBJ2-1; 15 bases map to TRBD2. The CDR3 totals 15 residues. The J segment lost 10 bases and the V segment lost 6 bases, leaving 7 bases of the junction unmatched. CDR1 and CDR2 (germline): MRHNA, SNTAGT. In DNA form, the CDR3 reads TGTGCCAGCAGAGAGGGACTAGCGGGGGGTTCCGAGCAGTTCTTC. As protein: CASREGLAGGSEQFF.

This sequence joins TRBV15 and TRBJ2-7; tentatively, D is TRBD1 (6 bases). V was trimmed by 1 base and J by 2 bases, leaving 12 bases between them. The V gene's germline CDR1 is LNHNV and CDR2 YYDKDF (reference sequence). This CDR3 is built from 15 residues. The CDR3 DNA reads as TGTGCCACCAGCAGAGCCCTAGCAGGGGCCTACGAGCAGTACTTC. Residues: CATSRALAGAYEQYF.

The J gene is TRBJ2-3, the V gene TRBV5-1; 9 positions agree with TRBD1. In germline, CDR1 is SGHRS, CDR2 YFSETQ. The CDR3 is 16 residues long. V shed 0 bases and J 3 bases; nucleotides not matched to a gene: 5. The CDR3 is CASSLATGGLTDTQYF. In DNA, the CDR3 is TGCGCCAGCAGCTTGGCTACAGGGGGCCTAACAGATACGCAGTATTTT.

V is TRBV9 and J is TRBJ1-2, with 7 bases aligning to TRBD1. The CDR3 runs to 15 residues. The junction had 5 bases not matched to a gene; V was cut back by 0 bases and J by 3 bases. Germline CDR1 reads SGDLS; CDR2 reads YYNGEE. The CDR3 nucleotides read TGTGCCAGCAGCGTAGCCGAGGGGGCAGACTATGGCTACACCTTC. It is translated as CASSVAEGADYGYTF.

This clone has only a few counts. The V call is TRBV21-1, the J call TRBJ1-2; the table names TRBD1, a call not compared with the DNA. TRBV21-1 is a pseudogene segment. The CDR3 sequence is 15 residues long. The CDR3 loop is CASSKVQGTDYGYTF. CDR3 in DNA: TGTGCCAGCAGCAAAGTACAGGGCACGGACTATGGCTACACCTTC.

This rearrangement joins TRBV4-3 to TRBJ1-2; D may be TRBD1 (6 bases). The CDR3 sequence is 19 residues long. Deletions cut 4 bases from V and 2 bases from J, with 26 bases between. CDR1 is LGHNA and CDR2 is YSLEER in the germline V gene. The CDR3 protein is CASSPGWETGDSLNYGYTF. The CDR3 DNA is TGCGCCAGCAGCCCCGGATGGGAGACAGGAGATTCTCTAAACTATGGCTACACCTTC.

V and J are TRBV27 and TRBJ2-3; 7 positions agree with TRBD1. V trimming: 2 bases; J trimming: 4 bases; junction bases outside the gene matches: 6. The CDR3 loop spans 15 amino acids. CDR1 is MNHEY and CDR2 is SMNVEV in the germline V gene (reference sequence). The DNA of the CDR3 is TGTGCCAGCAGTTTAGTGACAGGGTCACCAGATACGCAGTATTTT. Translation gives CASSLVTGSPDTQYF.

This clone has just one count. The V and J genes are TRBV9 and TRBJ2-2; 12 bases align to TRBD1. The CDR3 runs 20 residues. Germline CDR1 SGDLS, CDR2 YYNGEE. V was clipped by 0 bases and J by 6 bases; unmatched bases: 15. CDR3: CASSVVSIGTGGSQAGELFF. DNA of the CDR3: TGTGCCAGCAGCGTAGTCTCCATCGGGACAGGGGGCTCCCAAGCCGGGGAGCTGTTTTTT.

V is TRBV2 and J is TRBJ2-5, with D perhaps matching TRBD1 (6 bases). Germline V gene data show CDR1 as SNHLY and CDR2 as FYNNEI. V was trimmed by 8 bases and J by 0 bases, leaving 13 bases between them. This CDR3 spans 14 amino acids. The CDR3 region has the DNA TGTGCCAGCTTAGGACAGACGTACCAAGAGACCCAGTACTTC. This encodes CASLGQTYQETQYF.

The rearrangement links TRBV19 to TRBJ1-3, with a weak D call TRBD1 (6 bases). Germline V CDR1 and CDR2: LNHDA, SQIVND (reference sequence). There are 14 residues in the CDR3. For the CDR3, the DNA is TGTGTCTCTCACTCCGGACAGTCTGGAAACACCATATATTTT. It yields the protein CVSHSGQSGNTIYF.

The chain employs TRBV28 and TRBJ2-7; D perhaps matches TRBD2 (5 bases). Germline V CDR1 and CDR2: MDHEN, SYDVKM. V was trimmed by 6 bases and J by 3 bases, leaving 6 bases between them. The CDR3 is 11 amino acids. The CDR3 DNA is TGTGCCAGCAGGAGGGACTACGAGCAGTACTTC. Encoded protein: CASRRDYEQYF. Full variable domain (rest looked up from reference TRBV28 and TRBJ2-7): DVKVTQSSRYLVKRTGEKVFLECVQDMDHENMFWYRQDPGLGLRLIYFSYDVKMKEKGDIPEGYSVSREKKERFSLILESASTNQTSMYLCASRRDYEQYFGPGTRLTVT.

The chain has TRBV27 and TRBJ2-3; the match to TRBD1 covers 7 bases. Germline CDR1 is MNHEY and CDR2 is SMNVEV (reference sequence). This CDR3 contains 15 residues. V lost 1 base to trimming and J lost 1 base; unmatched junction nucleotides: 2. This CDR3 is CASSLWDSRTDTQYF. The CDR3 region has the DNA TGTGCCAGCAGTTTATGGGACAGTCGCACAGATACGCAGTATTTT.

V is TRBV28 and J is TRBJ1-5; a weak D match, TRBD1 (5 bases). Germline V gene data show CDR1 as MDHEN and CDR2 as SYDVKM. This CDR3 spans 12 amino acids. V gave up 8 bases and J gave up 4 bases, with 9 bases separating them. CDR3 amino acids: CASGAGNQPQHF. Written as DNA, the CDR3 is TGTGCCAGCGGGGCAGGGAATCAGCCCCAGCATTTT.

The gene calls are TRBV27 and TRBJ2-2; TRBD1 aligns across 7 bases. The V and J ends lost 4 bases and 4 bases, in that order; junction bases with no gene match: 6. CDR1 and CDR2 (germline): MNHEY, SMNVEV (reference sequence). This CDR3 is built from 15 residues. This chain's CDR3 is CASSYRDRFTGELFF. Written as DNA, the CDR3 is TGTGCCAGCAGTTATCGGGACAGATTCACCGGGGAGCTGTTTTTT.

The chain carries TRBV7-2 and TRBJ2-5, with TRBD2 as a possible D gene (6 bases). The CDR3 has 14 residues. The germline CDR1 and CDR2 sequences are SGHTA and FQGNSA. Trimming removed 2 bases from V and 5 bases from J, with 12 bases in between. The CDR3, as DNA: TGTGCCAGCAGCTTAACCGCCCGGGGGGAGACCCAGTACTTC. It translates to CASSLTARGETQYF.

This chain connects TRBV9 to TRBJ2-3; 9 bases agree with TRBD1. Per germline, CDR1 SGDLS and CDR2 YYNGEE. The CDR3 sequence is 15 residues long. Trimming cost V 6 bases and J 0 bases; bases outside gene matches: 5. The chain's CDR3 is CASTAGTGSTDTQYF. CDR3 sequence (DNA): TGTGCCAGCACCGCCGGGACAGGGAGCACAGATACGCAGTATTTT.